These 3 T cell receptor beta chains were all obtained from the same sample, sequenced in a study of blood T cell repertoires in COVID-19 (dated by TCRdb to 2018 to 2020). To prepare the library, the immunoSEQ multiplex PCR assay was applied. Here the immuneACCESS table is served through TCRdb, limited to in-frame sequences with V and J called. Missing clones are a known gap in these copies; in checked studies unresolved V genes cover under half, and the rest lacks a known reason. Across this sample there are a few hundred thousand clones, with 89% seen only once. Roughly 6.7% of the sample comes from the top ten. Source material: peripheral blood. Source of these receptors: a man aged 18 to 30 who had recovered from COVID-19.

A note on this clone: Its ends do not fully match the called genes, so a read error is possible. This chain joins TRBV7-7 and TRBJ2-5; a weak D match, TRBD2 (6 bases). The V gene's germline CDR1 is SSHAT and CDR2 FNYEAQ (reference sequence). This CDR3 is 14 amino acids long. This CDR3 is CASSLAGTGETQYF. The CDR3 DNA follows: TGTGCTAGCAGCTTAGCAGGGACTGGGGAGACCCAGTACTTC.

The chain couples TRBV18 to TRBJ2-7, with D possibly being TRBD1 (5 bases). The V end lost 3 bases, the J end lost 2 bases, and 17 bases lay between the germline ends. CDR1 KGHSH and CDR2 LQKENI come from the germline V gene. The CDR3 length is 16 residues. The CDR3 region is CASSPPLGAGPYEQYF. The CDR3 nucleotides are TGTGCCAGCTCACCCCCCTTAGGGGCAGGGCCCTACGAGCAGTACTTC. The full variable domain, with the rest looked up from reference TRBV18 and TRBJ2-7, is NAGVMQNPRHLVRRRGQEARLRCSPMKGHSHVYWYRQLPEEGLKFMVYLQKENIIDESGMPKERFSAEFPKEGPSILRIQQVVRGDSAAYFCASSPPLGAGPYEQYFGPGTRLTVT.

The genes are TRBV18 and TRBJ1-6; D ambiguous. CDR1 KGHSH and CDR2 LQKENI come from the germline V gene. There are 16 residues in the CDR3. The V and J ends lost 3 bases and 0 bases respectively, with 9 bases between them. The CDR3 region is CASSPPVSSYNSPLHF. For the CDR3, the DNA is TGTGCCAGCTCACCCCCCGTGAGCTCCTATAATTCACCCCTCCACTTT.